Given below is one T cell receptor (beta chain) in context. Its antigen is still unknown. The sample originates from a study of T-cell reconstitution after alpha-beta-depleted transplantation in children. Study-level findings and limits: The study traced high day-60 TCRbeta diversity in some patients to surviving recipient T cells and thymic progenitors. T-cell counts and diversity at one year following transplant were attributed mainly to newly produced T cells. After transplant, at about two months, alpha-beta T cells were reportedly derived from several hundred expanded graft clones.

Molecular barcoding with unique molecular identifiers was used for the TCRbeta library. A single record per CDR3 protein comes from TCRdb applying MiXCR to the PCR reads. The sample lists around 50,000 distinct CDR3 sequences; under 60% were seen once. The CDR3 sequence is 13 residues long. The germline gives CDR1 LGHDT, CDR2 YNNKEL (reference sequence). V lost 1 base to trimming and J lost 4 bases, with 5 bases between them. This TCR was recovered from a boy younger than two with SCID, due to receive a stem cell transplant. The sequences come from peripheral blood, collected before TCRalphabeta/CD19-depleted stem cell transplant. The genes are TRBV3-1 and TRBJ1-5; D not certain. In DNA form, the CDR3 reads TGTGCCAGCAGCCAAGGGCGGAATCAGCCCCAGCATTTT. This codes for CASSQGRNQPQHF. The full variable domain, in which reference TRBV3-1 and TRBJ1-5 provide the parts outside the CDR3, is DTAVSQTPKYLVTQMGNDKSIKCEQNLGHDTMYWYKQDSKKFLKIMFSYNNKELIINETVPNRFSPKSPDKAHLNLHINSLELGDSAVYFCASSQGRNQPQHFGDGTRLSIL.